The source of this T cell receptor beta chain is a study of shared clonotypes between healthy human individuals. Naive-designated CD8 cells lacked CD45RO, were positively enriched for CCR7, and omitted terminally differentiated effector memory CD45RA+ cells. Germline trimming cut 5 bases from V and 8 bases from J; bases unmatched to any gene: 11. Germline assignment: CDR1 SEHNR and CDR2 FQNEAQ (reference sequence). The CDR3 has 15 amino acids. Clones were sequenced by immunoSEQ multiplex PCR, and TCRdb holds only the in-frame ones, with some missing. The sample contains under 600,000 clones, roughly 98% of which appear only once.

Sequenced: naive CD8+ T cells sorted from blood. The chain links TRBV7-9 to TRBJ2-3; 9 bases are a match to TRBD2. The sequence was collected from a man under 40 in good health. The CDR3 nucleotides are TGTGCCAGCAGCCTGACTAGCGGAACAAGCCTTACGCAGTATTTT. This encodes CASSLTSGTSLTQYF.